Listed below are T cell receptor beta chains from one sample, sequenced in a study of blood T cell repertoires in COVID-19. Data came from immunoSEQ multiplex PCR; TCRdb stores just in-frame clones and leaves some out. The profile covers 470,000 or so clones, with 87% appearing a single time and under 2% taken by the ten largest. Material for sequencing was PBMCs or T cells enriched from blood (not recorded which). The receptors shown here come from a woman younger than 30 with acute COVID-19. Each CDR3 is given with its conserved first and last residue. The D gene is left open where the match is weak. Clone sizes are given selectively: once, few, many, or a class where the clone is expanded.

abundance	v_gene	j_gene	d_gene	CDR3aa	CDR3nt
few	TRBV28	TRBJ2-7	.	CASSLEGGTYEQYF	TGTGCCAGCAGTTTGGAAGGGGGAACCTACGAGCAGTACTTC
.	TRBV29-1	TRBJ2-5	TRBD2	CSTRLAPDETQYF	TGCAGCACACGACTAGCGCCGGACGAGACCCAGTACTTC
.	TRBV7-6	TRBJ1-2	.	CASSLSGMNYGYTF	TGTGCCAGCAGCTTAAGTGGCATGAACTATGGCTACACCTTC
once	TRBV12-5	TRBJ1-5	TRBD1	CASGKTGQGANQPQHF	TGTGCTAGTGGGAAAACAGGACAGGGGGCTAATCAGCCCCAGCATTTT
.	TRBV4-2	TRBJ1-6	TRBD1	CASSQESGGTNSPLHF	TGTGCCAGCAGCCAAGAGTCAGGGGGGACGAATTCACCCCTCCACTTT
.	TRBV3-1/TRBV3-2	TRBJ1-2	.	CASSRGGDGDYGYTF	TGTGCCAGCAGCCGCGGAGGTGACGGGGACTATGGCTACACCTTC
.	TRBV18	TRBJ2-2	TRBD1	CASSLLGQGDTGELFF	TGTGCCAGCTCCCTTCTGGGACAGGGAGACACCGGGGAGCTGTTTTTT
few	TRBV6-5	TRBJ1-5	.	CASDQDSPFNQPQHF	TGTGCCAGCGATCAGGACAGCCCATTCAATCAGCCCCAGCATTTT
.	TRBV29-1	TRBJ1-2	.	CSVEDLTMRGYTF	TGCAGCGTTGAAGATCTGACTATGCGGGGCTACACCTTC
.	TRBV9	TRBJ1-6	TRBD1	CASSDGQGGTSPLHF	TGTGCCAGCAGCGATGGACAGGGAGGAACCTCACCCCTCCACTTT
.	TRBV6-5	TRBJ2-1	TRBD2	CASSRRLAGFGEQFF	TGTGCCAGCAGTAGAAGACTAGCGGGTTTCGGTGAGCAGTTCTTC
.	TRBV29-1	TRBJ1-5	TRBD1	CSVALGQNNQPQHF	TGCAGCGTTGCACTGGGACAGAACAATCAGCCCCAGCATTTT
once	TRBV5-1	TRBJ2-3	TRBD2	CASSLGLAGGTDTQYF	TGCGCCAGCAGCTTGGGACTAGCGGGGGGCACAGATACGCAGTATTTT
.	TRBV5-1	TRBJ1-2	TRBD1	CASSLNRGNYGYTF	TGCGCCAGCAGCTTGAACAGGGGTAACTATGGCTACACCTTC
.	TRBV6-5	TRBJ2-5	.	CASSYTLTQKETQYF	TGTGCCAGCAGTTACACCTTAACACAGAAAGAGACCCAGTACTTC
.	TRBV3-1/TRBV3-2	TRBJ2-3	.	CASSSEGDTQYF	TGTGCCAGCAGCTCCGAGGGAGATACGCAGTATTTT
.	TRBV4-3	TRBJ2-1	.	CASSQGVTVPNEQFF	TGCGCCAGCAGCCAAGGCGTGACAGTTCCCAATGAGCAGTTCTTC
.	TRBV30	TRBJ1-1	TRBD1	CAWYRGRQNTEAFF	TGTGCCTGGTACAGGGGTCGGCAGAACACTGAAGCTTTCTTT
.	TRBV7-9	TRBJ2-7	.	CATRGGLIPSHEQYF	TGTGCCACTAGGGGGGGGCTAATCCCCTCCCACGAGCAGTACTTC
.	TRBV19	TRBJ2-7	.	CASSTGGMGYEQYF	TGTGCCAGTAGTACCGGGGGAATGGGCTACGAGCAGTACTTC
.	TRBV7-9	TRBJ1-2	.	CASSFPLTGPDYGYTF	TGTGCCAGCAGCTTTCCCCTAACAGGCCCCGACTATGGCTACACCTTC
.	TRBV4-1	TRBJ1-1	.	CASSQWSGILRSNTEAFF	TGCGCCAGCAGCCAGTGGTCAGGGATACTAAGATCGAACACTGAAGCTTTCTTT
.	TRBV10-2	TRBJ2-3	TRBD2	CASIIAGGSTDTQYF	TGCGCCAGCATTATAGCGGGAGGGAGCACAGATACGCAGTATTTT
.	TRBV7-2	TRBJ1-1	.	CASSPGAGAEAFF	TGTGCCAGCAGCCCGGGGGCGGGAGCTGAAGCTTTCTTT
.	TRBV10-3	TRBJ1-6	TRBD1	CAIRGQGGSSYNSPLHF	TGTGCCATCAGGGGACAGGGGGGGAGCTCCTATAATTCACCCCTCCACTTT
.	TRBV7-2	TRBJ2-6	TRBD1	CASSGNRGQFSGANVLTF	TGTGCCAGCAGCGGGAACAGGGGGCAGTTCTCTGGGGCCAACGTCCTGACTTTC
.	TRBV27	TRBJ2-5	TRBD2	CASSSLAALAGVGETQYF	TGTGCCAGCAGTTCCCTCGCCGCGTTAGCGGGAGTGGGAGAGACCCAGTACTTC
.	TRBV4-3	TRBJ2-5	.	CASSQETGETQYF	TGCGCCAGCAGCCAAGAAACAGGGGAGACCCAGTACTTC
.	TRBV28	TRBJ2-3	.	CASSLIWAIQGRADTQYF	TGTGCCAGCAGCCTGATTTGGGCGATTCAGGGGCGGGCAGATACGCAGTATTTT
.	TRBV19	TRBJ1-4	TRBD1	CASSSTGATNEKLFF	TGTGCCAGTAGTTCCACAGGGGCTACTAATGAAAAACTGTTTTTT
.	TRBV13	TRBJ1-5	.	CASSLGAGNQPQHF	TGTGCCAGCAGCTTAGGGGCAGGCAATCAGCCCCAGCATTTT
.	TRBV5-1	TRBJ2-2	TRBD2	CASRLGLAGVSWTGELFF	TGCGCCAGCAGGTTGGGCCTAGCGGGAGTATCGTGGACCGGGGAGCTGTTTTTT
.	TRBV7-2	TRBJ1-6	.	CASSSPRGGNNSPLHF	TGTGCCAGCAGCTCCCCCCGGGGGGGAAATAATTCACCCCTCCACTTT
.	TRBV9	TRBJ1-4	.	CASSGRPGNEKLFF	TGTGCCAGCAGCGGACGGCCGGGTAATGAAAAACTGTTTTTT
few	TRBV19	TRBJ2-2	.	CASISSEGLVRTGELFF	TGTGCCAGTATAAGTAGCGAGGGACTGGTAAGGACCGGGGAGCTGTTTTTT
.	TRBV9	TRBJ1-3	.	CASSPSGHRDTIYF	TGTGCCAGCAGCCCTTCCGGACACCGGGACACCATATATTTT
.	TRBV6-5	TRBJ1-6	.	CASSYSGEIGSPLHF	TGTGCCAGCAGTTACTCTGGGGAGATAGGTTCACCCCTCCACTTT
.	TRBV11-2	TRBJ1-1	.	CASSLVTGEAFF	TGTGCCAGCAGCTTGGTTACAGGGGAAGCTTTCTTT
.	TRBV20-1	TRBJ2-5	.	CSASFVGVRETQYF	TGCAGTGCTAGTTTCGTCGGGGTCCGGGAGACCCAGTACTTC
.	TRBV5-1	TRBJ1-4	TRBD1	CASNLGDRDNEKLFF	TGCGCCAGCAACCTAGGGGACAGAGATAATGAAAAACTGTTTTTT
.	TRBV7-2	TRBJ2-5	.	CASSKDGIVQETQYF	TGTGCCAGCAGCAAGGACGGGATCGTCCAAGAGACCCAGTACTTC
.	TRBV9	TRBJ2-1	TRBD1	CASSGTGAKYNEQFF	TGTGCCAGCAGCGGGACAGGGGCCAAATACAATGAGCAGTTCTTC
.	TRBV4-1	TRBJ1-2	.	CASSQEPGRAYGYTF	TGCGCCAGCAGCCAAGAACCGGGAAGAGCTTATGGCTACACCTTC
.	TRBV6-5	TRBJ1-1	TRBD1	CASRKGTGGLTFF	TGTGCCAGCAGGAAGGGGACAGGGGGCTTAACTTTCTTT
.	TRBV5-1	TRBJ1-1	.	CASSRNGKNTEAFF	TGCGCCAGCAGCCGTAACGGGAAGAACACTGAAGCTTTCTTT
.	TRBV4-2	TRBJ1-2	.	CASSGQGPMGYTF	TGTGCCAGCAGTGGGCAGGGTCCTATGGGCTACACCTTC
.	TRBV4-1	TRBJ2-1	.	CASSQEYTSQFF	TGCGCCAGCAGCCAAGAGTACACCTCCCAGTTCTTC
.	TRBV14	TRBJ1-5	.	CASSKNREGQPQHF	TGTGCCAGCAGCAAAAACAGGGAAGGTCAGCCCCAGCATTTT
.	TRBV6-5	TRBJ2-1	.	CASKTGLSSYNEQFF	TGTGCCAGCAAAACAGGCCTGAGCTCCTACAATGAGCAGTTCTTC
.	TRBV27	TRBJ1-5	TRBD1	CASTGGRGQPQHF	TGTGCCAGCACAGGGGGCAGAGGTCAGCCCCAGCATTTT
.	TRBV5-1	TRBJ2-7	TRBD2	CASSYGTREYEQYF	TGCGCCAGCAGCTACGGGACTAGAGAGTACGAGCAGTACTTC
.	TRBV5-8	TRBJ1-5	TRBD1	CASSLGQGGNQPQHF	TGTGCCAGCAGCTTGGGACAGGGAGGCAATCAGCCCCAGCATTTT
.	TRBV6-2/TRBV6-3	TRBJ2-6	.	CASSYWASGANVLTF	TGTGCCAGCAGTTACTGGGCGTCTGGGGCCAACGTCCTGACTTTC
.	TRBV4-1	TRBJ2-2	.	CASSQDQLGAGELFF	TGCGCCAGCAGCCAAGATCAATTGGGCGCCGGGGAGCTGTTTTTT
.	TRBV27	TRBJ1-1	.	CASSLGGGNTEAFF	TGTGCCAGCAGCCTGGGTGGAGGAAACACTGAAGCTTTCTTT